Listed below are T cell receptor beta chains from one sample, sequenced in a study of shared clonotypes between healthy human individuals. The assay was immunoSEQ multiplex PCR, and TCRdb's table has in-frame clones only and misses some. The sample holds roughly 410,000 clones, 90% to 98% seen once. The source material was memory CD8+ T cells sorted from blood. The receptors come from a man aged 25-40 years in good health. Both conserved end residues are part of each CDR3. The D gene is left open where the match is weak. Size tells how often a clone was seen (once, few, many) or the class of an expanded clone, and some rows leave it out.

TRBV14,-,TRBJ1-2,-,TGTGCCAGCAGCCAAACGGGGATCAGGACCAGGGATGGCTACACCTTC,CASSQTGIRTRDGYTF
TRBV7-9,TRBD2,TRBJ2-1,-,TGTGCCAGCGGCCCAACTAGCGGGGACTATCATGAGCAGTTCTTC,CASGPTSGDYHEQFF
TRBV9,-,TRBJ2-3,-,TGTGCCAGCAGCGTAGTAGGGGAGCCGACAGATACGCAGTATTTT,CASSVVGEPTDTQYF
TRBV5-1,TRBD2,TRBJ2-3,-,TGCGCCAGCAGCTCAAATAGCGGGAGAGCGGATACGCAGTATTTT,CASSSNSGRADTQYF
TRBV6-5,-,TRBJ2-2,once,TGTGCCAGCACCAGGTCTTTTTTTGGGGAGCTGTTTTTT,CASTRSFFGELFF
TRBV11-2,TRBD1,TRBJ2-5,-,TGTGCCAGCAGCTTAGAAGGTTGGCAGGGGGTGGAGACCCAGTACTTC,CASSLEGWQGVETQYF
TRBV5-8,TRBD1,TRBJ1-5,once,TGTGCCAGCAGCTTTGGACAGGGTCAGCCCCAGCATTTT,CASSFGQGQPQHF
TRBV11-2,-,TRBJ2-1,-,TGTGCCAGCAGCCCCAGCGCCCTAGGTTACGTCGAGCAGTTCTTC,CASSPSALGYVEQFF
TRBV5-6,-,TRBJ2-3,-,TGTGCCAGCAGCCTTTACAGGGTCCTCACAGATACGCAGTATTTT,CASSLYRVLTDTQYF
TRBV6-1,-,TRBJ2-4,-,TGTGCCAGCAGTGAAATGGTAGCCAAAAACATTCAGTACTTC,CASSEMVAKNIQYF
TRBV9,TRBD1,TRBJ2-1,-,TGTGCCAGCAGCGAACGACAGGGGGCCAATGAGCAGTTCTTC,CASSERQGANEQFF
TRBV28,-,TRBJ1-2,-,TGTGCCAGCAGTTCTACAGGGTATGGCTACACCTTC,CASSSTGYGYTF
TRBV7-2,-,TRBJ1-2,-,TGTGCCAGCGGCCAAGGGGGCTATGGCTACACCTTC,CASGQGGYGYTF
TRBV7-2,TRBD1,TRBJ2-1,-,TGTGCCAGCGGGAGACAGGGCAATGAGCAGTTCTTC,CASGRQGNEQFF
TRBV7-9,-,TRBJ1-2,-,TGTGCCAGCAGCTTTATCGACAGGAGGGACTATGGCTACACCTTC,CASSFIDRRDYGYTF
TRBV27,-,TRBJ2-7,-,TGTGCCAGCACGGGCTCAGGCGGGGTCCCTTCCGAGCAGTACTTC,CASTGSGGVPSEQYF
TRBV29-1,-,TRBJ2-1,once,TGCAGCGTCGGGGGCGATAGAAGGGCCCTTCATGAGCAGTTCTTC,CSVGGDRRALHEQFF
TRBV27,TRBD2,TRBJ2-1,-,TGTGCCAGCAGGCAACTCAATAGCGGGAGGGGTACCAATGAGCAGTTCTTC,CASRQLNSGRGTNEQFF
TRBV7-2,-,TRBJ1-1,once,TGTGCCAGCAGCTTAGTCCCGAACACTGAAGCTTTCTTT,CASSLVPNTEAFF
TRBV6-1,-,TRBJ2-2,once,TGTGCCAGCAGTGAAGTTTACCCCCCCCGACTAGGATCCACCGGGGAGCTGTTTTTT,CASSEVYPPRLGSTGELFF
TRBV28,-,TRBJ1-2,-,TGTGCCAGCAGTCCTGGGACATATGGCTACACCTTC,CASSPGTYGYTF
TRBV10-3,TRBD2,TRBJ2-1,-,TGTGCCATCAGGGAGACTAGCGGGAGAACAAACAATGAGCAGTTCTTC,CAIRETSGRTNNEQFF
TRBV6-6,TRBD1,TRBJ1-5,-,TGTGCCAGCAGTTACCCAGACAGGGGCTACAATCAGCCCCAGCATTTT,CASSYPDRGYNQPQHF
TRBV28,-,TRBJ2-7,once,TGTGCCAGCAGTTTAGAATGGCAAACAGGGATCCCCTACGAGCAGTACTTC,CASSLEWQTGIPYEQYF
TRBV2,-,TRBJ2-1,-,TGTGCCAGCAGTGCACGCTCCAATGAGCAGTTCTTC,CASSARSNEQFF
TRBV7-9,-,TRBJ2-1,once,TGTGCCAGCAGCTCCCCGAACTCCAATGAGCAGTTCTTC,CASSSPNSNEQFF
TRBV6-6,TRBD1,TRBJ1-1,-,TGTGCCAGCAGGACAGGGTCTACTGAAGCTTTCTTT,CASRTGSTEAFF
TRBV7-9,TRBD1,TRBJ2-2,-,TGTGCCAGCAGCTTAACCGGGACAGGGAACACCGGGGAGCTGTTTTTT,CASSLTGTGNTGELFF
TRBV10-2,-,TRBJ2-1,-,TGCGCCAGCAGTGAGCGGGCGGGGATAAAATACAATGAGCAGTTCTTC,CASSERAGIKYNEQFF
TRBV5-1,TRBD1,TRBJ1-4,-,TGCGCCAGCAGCCCCCACCTCAGGGGGCAGACTAATGAAAAACTGTTTTTT,CASSPHLRGQTNEKLFF
TRBV25-1,TRBD1,TRBJ1-2,-,TGTGCCAGCAGTGACCCGACAGGGGGGGACTATGGCTACACCTTC,CASSDPTGGDYGYTF
TRBV19,-,TRBJ2-4,-,TGTGCCAGTATGGGGGAAGCCAAAAACATTCAGTACTTC,CASMGEAKNIQYF
TRBV7-2,-,TRBJ2-4,-,TGTGCCAGCAGCTCCCCTGGATTAGCCAAAAACATTCAGTACTTC,CASSSPGLAKNIQYF
TRBV28,-,TRBJ1-5,-,TGTGCCAGCAGTTTGGTTCGGGCGAGCAATCAGCCCCAGCATTTT,CASSLVRASNQPQHF
TRBV4-2,-,TRBJ2-5,-,TGTGCCAGCAGCCAAGCGGGCAGGGAAGAGACCCAGTACTTC,CASSQAGREETQYF
TRBV2,-,TRBJ1-5,-,TGTGCCAGCAGTCTGAGGGCCTATGATAGCAATCAGCCCCAGCATTTT,CASSLRAYDSNQPQHF
TRBV4-2,-,TRBJ2-2,-,TGTGCCAGCAGCCAAGCGGGACCCAACACCGGGGAGCTGTTTTTT,CASSQAGPNTGELFF
TRBV7-3,-,TRBJ2-1,-,TGTGCCAGCAGCTCCGTATCGAGCTCCTACAATGAGCAGTTCTTC,CASSSVSSSYNEQFF
TRBV9,-,TRBJ2-1,-,TGTGCCAGCAGCGCCCCACTAGAGTTGGAGCAGTTCTTC,CASSAPLELEQFF
TRBV7-6,-,TRBJ1-1,few,TGTGCCAGCAGCTCCGCAGGGTGGAACACTGAAGCTTTCTTT,CASSSAGWNTEAFF
TRBV4-1,TRBD2,TRBJ2-3,-,TGCGCCAGCAGCCAGCGTCTAGCGGGGAACACAGATACGCAGTATTTT,CASSQRLAGNTDTQYF
TRBV7-9,TRBD2,TRBJ2-5,once,TGTGCCAGCAGCTCTCTAGCGGGAGCCGATGAGACCCAGTACTTC,CASSSLAGADETQYF
TRBV28,TRBD1,TRBJ1-4,-,TGTGCCAGCGTCCCAGGGGGCCGAGGTGAAAAACTGTTTTTT,CASVPGGRGEKLFF
TRBV25-1,-,TRBJ1-5,-,TGTGCCAGCAGTCCTAAATATAGCAATCAGCCCCAGCATTTT,CASSPKYSNQPQHF
TRBV11-3,TRBD1,TRBJ1-1,-,TGTGCCAGCAGCGAGGGACAGCCGAGGATGAACACTGAAGCTTTCTTT,CASSEGQPRMNTEAFF
TRBV30,-,TRBJ2-6,-,TGTGCCTGGAGTACCTCCTCTGGGGCCAACGTCCTGACTTTC,CAWSTSSGANVLTF
TRBV4-1,TRBD2,TRBJ2-7,-,TGCGCCAGCAGCTTCGGGACTAGCATACGCTACGAGCAGTACTTC,CASSFGTSIRYEQYF
TRBV5-1,-,TRBJ1-6,-,TGCGCCAGCAGCTTGGCCAGGGATAATTCACCCCTCCACTTT,CASSLARDNSPLHF
TRBV4-1,TRBD2,TRBJ2-7,-,TGCGCCAGCAGCCCTGTGCTAGCGGGATCCTACGAGCAGTACTTC,CASSPVLAGSYEQYF
TRBV5-1,TRBD2,TRBJ2-5,-,TGCGCCAGCAGCGGAGGGACTAGCGGAGGGGAGACCCAGTACTTC,CASSGGTSGGETQYF
TRBV28,-,TRBJ2-7,-,TGTGCCAGCAGTTTATGCGGACACTCCTACGAGCAGTACTTC,CASSLCGHSYEQYF
TRBV6-1,TRBD1,TRBJ1-2,-,TGTGCCAGCAGGGCCCCCGGGACAGGCTATGGCTACACCTTC,CASRAPGTGYGYTF
TRBV18,-,TRBJ1-3,-,TGTGCCAGCTCACCCCCGGGTGGGGCCGGAAACACCATATATTTT,CASSPPGGAGNTIYF
TRBV5-1,TRBD1,TRBJ2-5,-,TGCGCCAGCAGCGGGGGACAGGCCAAAGAGACCCAGTACTTC,CASSGGQAKETQYF
TRBV11-1,-,TRBJ2-4,-,TGTGCCAGCAGCTTAGCCATCCTGGGGCCCAAAAACATTCAGTACTTC,CASSLAILGPKNIQYF